Each of the 11 T cell receptor beta chains below was sequenced from the same sample in a study of blood T cell repertoires in COVID-19 (dated by TCRdb to 2018 to 2021). The library came from the immunoSEQ multiplex PCR assay. TCRdb limited this immuneACCESS table to in-frame rearrangements with V and J called. A share of clones is missing; checked studies link under half to unresolved V genes, and the rest is unexplained. The sample table shows approximately 260,000 clones, and approximately 82% are seen once. The leading ten clones occupy roughly 4.6% of the sample. The sample was peripheral blood. The origin of the receptors is an elderly woman with active or convalescent COVID-19.

The V and J genes are TRBV14 and TRBJ1-3; D gene ambiguous. Trimming took 6 bases from V and 0 from J, leaving 18 bases between them. The CDR3 length is 17 residues. Germline lookup yields CDR1 SGHDN and CDR2 FVKESK. The CDR3 here is CASSVWASLFSGNTIYF. CDR3 DNA: TGTGCCAGCAGTGTGTGGGCCTCACTTTTCTCTGGAAACACCATATATTTT.

The genes are TRBV28 and TRBJ1-6, with D tentatively TRBD1 (5 bases). V was clipped by 6 bases and J by 8 bases, with 17 bases between them. Looked up from germline, CDR1 is MDHEN and CDR2 is SYDVKM. The CDR3 contains 15 residues. The CDR3 spells CASRLGGREDSPLHF. DNA for the CDR3: TGTGCCAGCAGGTTGGGGGGACGGGAGGATTCACCCCTCCACTTT.

This clone was found once. The chain joins TRBV28 to TRBJ2-7; a weak D match, TRBD2 (5 bases). Trimming stripped 7 bases from V and 6 bases from J, with 28 bases between. Looked up from germline, CDR1 is MDHEN and CDR2 is SYDVKM. This CDR3 has 17 amino acids. In nucleotides, the CDR3 is TGTGCCAGCATAGGGAGAGGGCGCTTTAACACTTTGGCCGAGCAGTACTTC. It specifies CASIGRGRFNTLAEQYF.

This clone occurred many times. The chain combines TRBV4-2 with TRBJ1-6, with unresolved D. Trimming pared 0 bases from V and 6 bases from J, leaving 3 bases between. The CDR3 totals 13 residues. The germline gives CDR1 LGHNA, CDR2 YNFKEQ. The CDR3 DNA follows: TGTGCCAGCAGCCAAGACTCTAATTCACCCCTCCACTTT. The encoded protein is CASSQDSNSPLHF.

This sequence joins TRBV2 and TRBJ2-2, with D possibly TRBD2 on 6 matching bases. This CDR3 has 15 residues. CDR1 is SNHLY, CDR2 FYNNEI, per germline. Deletions cut 4 bases from V and 0 bases from J, with 9 bases between. The CDR3 is CASSAGGPNTGELFF. The CDR3 DNA reads TGTGCCAGCAGTGCAGGAGGGCCGAACACCGGGGAGCTGTTTTTT.

This clone was detected only once. This rearrangement joins TRBV21-1 to TRBJ2-5; the table assigns TRBD2, which was not confirmed against the DNA. TRBV21-1 is a known pseudogene. CDR3 length: 15 amino acids. The DNA of the CDR3 is TGTGCCAGCAGCAAAGTCCACGGTGAAGAAGAGACCCAGTACTTC. This encodes CASSKVHGEEETQYF.

This rearrangement joins TRBV28 to TRBJ1-2, with 10 positions matching TRBD1. Germline V gene sequence: CDR1 MDHEN, CDR2 SYDVKM. This CDR3 is built from 14 residues. The junction had 4 bases not matched to a gene; V was cut back by 3 bases and J by 6 bases. The CDR3 region has the DNA TGTGCCAGCAGTTTGGGGGGACAGGGGAATGGCTACACCTTC. It specifies CASSLGGQGNGYTF.

This chain connects TRBV15 to TRBJ2-7, with a weak D call TRBD1 (6 bases). Per the germline V gene, CDR1 is LNHNV and CDR2 is YYDKDF (reference sequence). The CDR3 length is 15 residues. Trimming left V 1 base short and J 1 base short, with 11 bases between. The CDR3 is CATSRGDTYSYEQYF. Here the CDR3 DNA reads TGTGCCACCAGCAGAGGGGACACTTATTCCTACGAGCAGTACTTC.

The chain recombines TRBV27 with TRBJ2-5; 7 nucleotides match TRBD1. The CDR3 is made up of 14 amino acids. CDR1 and CDR2 from the germline V gene are MNHEY and SMNVEV (reference sequence). After removal of 6 bases from V and 5 bases from J, the junction contained 9 bases not matched to a gene. As DNA, the CDR3 is TGTGCCAGCAGATTACAGGGGAACTTGGAGACCCAGTACTTC. Translating it yields CASRLQGNLETQYF.

The rearrangement links TRBV11-2 to TRBJ2-7; TRBD1 is a possible D gene (6 bases). Germline loops: CDR1 SGHAT, CDR2 FQNNGV. Trimming took off 8 bases at V and 0 bases at J, with 11 bases between the two ends. The CDR3 contains 13 residues. The CDR3: CASQGDNSYEQYF. The DNA of the CDR3 is TGTGCCAGCCAAGGGGACAACTCCTACGAGCAGTACTTC.

The rearrangement links TRBV15 to TRBJ2-7; perhaps TRBD2 as D (6 bases). The ends were cut back, 0 bases at V and 2 bases at J, with 11 bases in the middle. The CDR3 is 15 amino acids. Germline CDR1 and CDR2: LNHNV and YYDKDF (reference sequence). CDR3 sequence reads: CATSRDYAGTYEQYF. In DNA, the CDR3 is TGTGCCACCAGCAGAGATTACGCGGGGACCTACGAGCAGTACTTC.